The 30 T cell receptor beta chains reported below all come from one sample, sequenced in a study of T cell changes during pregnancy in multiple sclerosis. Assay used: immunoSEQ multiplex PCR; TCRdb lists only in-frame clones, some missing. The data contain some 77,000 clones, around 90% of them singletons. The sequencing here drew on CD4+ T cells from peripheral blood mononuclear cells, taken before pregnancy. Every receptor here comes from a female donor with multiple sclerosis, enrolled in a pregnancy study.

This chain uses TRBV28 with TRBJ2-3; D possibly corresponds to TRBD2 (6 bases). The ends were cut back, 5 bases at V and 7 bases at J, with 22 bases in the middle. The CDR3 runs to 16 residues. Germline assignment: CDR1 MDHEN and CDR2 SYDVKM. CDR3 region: CASSPGDFSGENTQYF. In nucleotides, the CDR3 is TGTGCCAGCAGTCCTGGAGATTTTTCGGGGGAGAATACGCAGTATTTT. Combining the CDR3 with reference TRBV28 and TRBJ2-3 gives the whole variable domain DVKVTQSSRYLVKRTGEKVFLECVQDMDHENMFWYRQDPGLGLRLIYFSYDVKMKEKGDIPEGYSVSREKKERFSLILESASTNQTSMYLCASSPGDFSGENTQYFGPGTRLTVL.

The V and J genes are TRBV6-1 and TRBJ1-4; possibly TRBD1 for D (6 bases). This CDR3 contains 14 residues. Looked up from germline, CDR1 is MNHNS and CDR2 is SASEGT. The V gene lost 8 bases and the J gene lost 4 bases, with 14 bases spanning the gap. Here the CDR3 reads CASVGQLFNEKLFF. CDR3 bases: TGTGCCAGCGTAGGACAGCTTTTTAATGAAAAACTGTTTTTT.

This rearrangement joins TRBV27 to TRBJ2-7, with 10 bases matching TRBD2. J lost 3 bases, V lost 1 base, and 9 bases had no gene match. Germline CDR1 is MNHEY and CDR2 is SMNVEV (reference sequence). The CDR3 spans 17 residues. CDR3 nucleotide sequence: TGTGCCAGCAGTTTATTCGCTAGCGGGAGTCTCCACTACGAGCAGTACTTC. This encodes CASSLFASGSLHYEQYF.

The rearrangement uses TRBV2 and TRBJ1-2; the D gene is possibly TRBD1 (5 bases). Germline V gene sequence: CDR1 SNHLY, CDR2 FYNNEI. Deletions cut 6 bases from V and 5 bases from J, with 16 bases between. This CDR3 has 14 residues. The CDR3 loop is CASSAGLRGYGYTF. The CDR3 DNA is TGTGCCAGCAGCGCAGGACTTCGGGGGTATGGCTACACCTTC.

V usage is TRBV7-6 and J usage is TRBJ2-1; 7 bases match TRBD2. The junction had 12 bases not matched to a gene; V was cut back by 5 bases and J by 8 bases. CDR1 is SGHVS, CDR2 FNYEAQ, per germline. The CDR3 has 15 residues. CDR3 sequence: CASSLPPGGSDEQFF. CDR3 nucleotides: TGTGCCAGCAGCCTCCCCCCGGGAGGTTCCGATGAGCAGTTCTTC.

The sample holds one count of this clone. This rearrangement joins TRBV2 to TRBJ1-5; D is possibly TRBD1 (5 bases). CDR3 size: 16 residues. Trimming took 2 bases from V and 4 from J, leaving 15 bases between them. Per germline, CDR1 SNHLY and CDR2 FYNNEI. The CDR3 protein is CASSETMPRGNQPQHF. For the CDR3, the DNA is TGTGCCAGCAGTGAAACCATGCCACGGGGGAATCAGCCCCAGCATTTT. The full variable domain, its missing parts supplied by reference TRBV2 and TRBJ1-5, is EPEVTQTPSHQVTQMGQEVILRCVPISNHLYFYWYRQILGQKVEFLVSFYNNEISEKSEIFDDQFSVERPDGSNFTLKIRSTKLEDSAMYFCASSETMPRGNQPQHFGDGTRLSIL.

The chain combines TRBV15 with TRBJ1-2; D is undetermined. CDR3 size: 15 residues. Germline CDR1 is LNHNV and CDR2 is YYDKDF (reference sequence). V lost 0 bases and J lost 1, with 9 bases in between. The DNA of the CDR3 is TGTGCCACCAGCAGAGACGCAGGAGGTAACTATGGCTACACCTTC. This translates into CATSRDAGGNYGYTF. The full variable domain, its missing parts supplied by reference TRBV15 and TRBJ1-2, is DAMVIQNPRYQVTQFGKPVTLSCSQTLNHNVMYWYQQKSSQAPKLLFHYYDKDFNNEADTPDNFQSRRPNTSFCFLDIRSPGLGDTAMYLCATSRDAGGNYGYTFGSGTRLTVV.

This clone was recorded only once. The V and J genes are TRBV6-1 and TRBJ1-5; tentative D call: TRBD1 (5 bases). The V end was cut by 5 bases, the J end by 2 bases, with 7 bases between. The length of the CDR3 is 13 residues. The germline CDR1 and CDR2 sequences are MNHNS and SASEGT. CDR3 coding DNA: TGTGCCAGCAGTCAGGGCGGCAATCAGCCCCAGCATTTT. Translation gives CASSQGGNQPQHF.

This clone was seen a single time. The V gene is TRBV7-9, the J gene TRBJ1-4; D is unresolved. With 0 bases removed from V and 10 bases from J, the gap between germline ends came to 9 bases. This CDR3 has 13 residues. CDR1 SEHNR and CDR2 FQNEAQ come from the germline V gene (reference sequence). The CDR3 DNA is TGTGCCAGCAGCTTAGCCCGAGGCGGAAAACTGTTTTTT. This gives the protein CASSLARGGKLFF.

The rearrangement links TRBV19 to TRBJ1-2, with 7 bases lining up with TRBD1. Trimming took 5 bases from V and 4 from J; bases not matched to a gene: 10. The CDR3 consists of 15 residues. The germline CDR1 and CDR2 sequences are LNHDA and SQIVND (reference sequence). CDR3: CASSAQGDRAYGYTF. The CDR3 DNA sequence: TGTGCCAGTAGTGCTCAGGGAGACAGGGCCTATGGCTACACCTTC.

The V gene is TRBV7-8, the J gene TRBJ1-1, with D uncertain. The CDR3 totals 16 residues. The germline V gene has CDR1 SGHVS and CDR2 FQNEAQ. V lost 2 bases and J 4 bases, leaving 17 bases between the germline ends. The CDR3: CASSLNRVGVFTEAFF. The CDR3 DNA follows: TGTGCCAGCAGCTTAAATAGAGTCGGAGTCTTCACTGAAGCTTTCTTT.

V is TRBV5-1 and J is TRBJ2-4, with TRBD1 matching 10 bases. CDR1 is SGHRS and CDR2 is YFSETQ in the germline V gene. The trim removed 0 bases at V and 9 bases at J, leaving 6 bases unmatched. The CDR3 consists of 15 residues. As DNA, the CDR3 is TGCGCCAGCAGCTTGGACGGGACAGGGGTGGGCATTCAGTACTTC. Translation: CASSLDGTGVGIQYF.

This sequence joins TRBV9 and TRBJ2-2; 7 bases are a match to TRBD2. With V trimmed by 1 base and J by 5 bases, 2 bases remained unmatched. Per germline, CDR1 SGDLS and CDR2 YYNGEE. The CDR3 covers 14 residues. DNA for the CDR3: TGTGCCAGCAGCGTACTAGCGGAGACCGGGGAGCTGTTTTTT. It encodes CASSVLAETGELFF.

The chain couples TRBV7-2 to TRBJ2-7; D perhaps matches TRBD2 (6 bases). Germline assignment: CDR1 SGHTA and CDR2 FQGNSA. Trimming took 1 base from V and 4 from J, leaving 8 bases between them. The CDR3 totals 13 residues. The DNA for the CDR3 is TGTGCCAGCAGCTTAGGACGGGAGTACGAGCAGTACTTC. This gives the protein CASSLGREYEQYF. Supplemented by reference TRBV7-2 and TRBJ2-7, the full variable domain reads GAGVSQSPSNKVTEKGKDVELRCDPISGHTALYWYRQSLGQGLEFLIYFQGNSAPDKSGLPSDRFSAERTGGSVSTLTIQRTQQEDSAVYLCASSLGREYEQYFGPGTRLTVT.

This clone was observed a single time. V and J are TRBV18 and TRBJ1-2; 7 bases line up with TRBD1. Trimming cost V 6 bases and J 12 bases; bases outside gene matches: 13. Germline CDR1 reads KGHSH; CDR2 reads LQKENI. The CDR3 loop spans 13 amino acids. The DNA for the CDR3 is TGTGCCAGCTCCCTTAAGCAGGGGACAGTTGACACCTTC. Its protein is CASSLKQGTVDTF. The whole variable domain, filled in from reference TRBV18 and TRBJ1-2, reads NAGVMQNPRHLVRRRGQEARLRCSPMKGHSHVYWYRQLPEEGLKFMVYLQKENIIDESGMPKERFSAEFPKEGPSILRIQQVVRGDSAAYFCASSLKQGTVDTFGSGTRLTVV.

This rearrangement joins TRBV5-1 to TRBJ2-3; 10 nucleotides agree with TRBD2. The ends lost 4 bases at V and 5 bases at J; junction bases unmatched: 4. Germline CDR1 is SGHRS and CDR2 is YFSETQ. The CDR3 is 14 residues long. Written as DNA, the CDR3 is TGCGCCAGCAGCACTAGCGGGATTGGAGATACGCAGTATTTT. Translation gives CASSTSGIGDTQYF.

The CDR3 loop is CASSGVTDTQYF. CDR3 DNA sequence: TGTGCCAGCAGCGGAGTGACAGATACGCAGTATTTT. V usage is TRBV7-9 and J usage is TRBJ2-3; D not certain. Germline V gene lookup returns CDR1 SEHNR and CDR2 FQNEAQ (reference sequence). The CDR3 covers 12 residues. V was pared by 5 bases and J by 3 bases, with 6 bases between.

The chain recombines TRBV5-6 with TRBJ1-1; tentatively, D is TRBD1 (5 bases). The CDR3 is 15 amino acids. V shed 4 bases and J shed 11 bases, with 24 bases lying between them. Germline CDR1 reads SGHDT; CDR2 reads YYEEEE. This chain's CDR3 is CASSAYFDTIQGAFF. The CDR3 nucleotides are TGTGCCAGCAGCGCTTACTTTGATACCATTCAGGGCGCTTTCTTT.

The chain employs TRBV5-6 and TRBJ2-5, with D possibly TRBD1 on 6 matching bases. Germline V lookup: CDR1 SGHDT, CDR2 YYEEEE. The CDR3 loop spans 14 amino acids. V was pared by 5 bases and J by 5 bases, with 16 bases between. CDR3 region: CASRPTGFRETQYF. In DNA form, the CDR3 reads TGTGCCAGCAGACCAACAGGGTTTCGTGAGACCCAGTACTTC.

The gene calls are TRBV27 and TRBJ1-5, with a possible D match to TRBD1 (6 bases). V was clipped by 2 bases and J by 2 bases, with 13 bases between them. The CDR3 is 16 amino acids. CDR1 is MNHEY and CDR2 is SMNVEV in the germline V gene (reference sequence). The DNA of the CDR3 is TGTGCCAGCAGTTTAATTACAGGGTTGGGCAATCAGCCCCAGCATTTT. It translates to CASSLITGLGNQPQHF.

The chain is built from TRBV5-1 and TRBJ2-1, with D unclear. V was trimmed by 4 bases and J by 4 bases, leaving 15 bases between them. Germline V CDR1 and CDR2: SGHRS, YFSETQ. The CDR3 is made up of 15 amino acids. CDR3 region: CASSGWSSGYNEQFF. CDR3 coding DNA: TGCGCCAGCAGCGGGTGGTCTAGTGGTTACAATGAGCAGTTCTTC.

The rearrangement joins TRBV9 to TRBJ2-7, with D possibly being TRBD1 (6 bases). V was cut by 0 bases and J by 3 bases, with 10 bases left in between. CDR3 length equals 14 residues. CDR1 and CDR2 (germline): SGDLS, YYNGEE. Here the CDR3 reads CASSVGKGGYEQYF. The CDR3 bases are TGTGCCAGCAGCGTAGGTAAAGGGGGCTACGAGCAGTACTTC.

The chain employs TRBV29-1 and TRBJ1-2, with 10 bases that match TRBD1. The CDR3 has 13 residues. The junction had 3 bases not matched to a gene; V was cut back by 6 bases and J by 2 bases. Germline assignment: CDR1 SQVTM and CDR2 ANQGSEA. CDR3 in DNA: TGCAGCGTGACGGGACAGGGGAACTATGGCTACACCTTC. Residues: CSVTGQGNYGYTF.

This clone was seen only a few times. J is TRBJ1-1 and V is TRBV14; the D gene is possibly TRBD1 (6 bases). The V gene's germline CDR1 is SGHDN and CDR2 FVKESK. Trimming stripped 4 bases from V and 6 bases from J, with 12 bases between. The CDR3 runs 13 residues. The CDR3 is CASSLTAGAEAFF. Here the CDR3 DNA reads TGTGCCAGCAGCCTAACGGCAGGGGCTGAAGCTTTCTTT.

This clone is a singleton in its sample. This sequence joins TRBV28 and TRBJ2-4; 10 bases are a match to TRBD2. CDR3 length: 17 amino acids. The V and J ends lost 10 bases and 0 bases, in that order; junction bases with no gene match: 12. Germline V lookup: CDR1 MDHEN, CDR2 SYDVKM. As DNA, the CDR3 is TGTGCCACCGGAAAGCGGGAGGGCCAGGGAGCCAAAAACATTCAGTACTTC. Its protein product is CATGKREGQGAKNIQYF.

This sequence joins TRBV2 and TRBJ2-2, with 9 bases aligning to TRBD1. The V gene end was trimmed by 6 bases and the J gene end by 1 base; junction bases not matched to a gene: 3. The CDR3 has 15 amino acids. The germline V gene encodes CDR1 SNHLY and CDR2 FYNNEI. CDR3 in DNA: TGTGCCAGCAGCGAGGACAGGGGGAACACCGGGGAGCTGTTTTTT. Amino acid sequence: CASSEDRGNTGELFF.

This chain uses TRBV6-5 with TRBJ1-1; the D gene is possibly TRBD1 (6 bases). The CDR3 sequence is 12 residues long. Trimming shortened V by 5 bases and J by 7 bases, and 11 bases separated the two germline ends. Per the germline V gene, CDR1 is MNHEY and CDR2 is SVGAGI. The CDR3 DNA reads TGTGCCAGCAGTAGGGGGGGTTTTGAAGCTTTCTTT. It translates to CASSRGGFEAFF.

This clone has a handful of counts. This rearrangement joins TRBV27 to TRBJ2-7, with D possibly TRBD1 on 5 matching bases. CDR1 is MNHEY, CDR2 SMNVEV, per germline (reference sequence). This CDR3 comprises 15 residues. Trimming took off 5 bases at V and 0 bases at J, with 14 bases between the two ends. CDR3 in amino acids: CASSPTARGSYEQYF. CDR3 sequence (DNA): TGTGCCAGCAGTCCAACAGCAAGGGGCTCCTACGAGCAGTACTTC.

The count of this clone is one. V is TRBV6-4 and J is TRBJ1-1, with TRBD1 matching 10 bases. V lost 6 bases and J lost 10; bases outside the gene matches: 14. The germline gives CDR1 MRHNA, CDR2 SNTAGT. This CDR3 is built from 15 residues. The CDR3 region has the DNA TGTGCCAGCAGGGATTCTCACCGGGACAGGGGATCAGCTTTCTTT. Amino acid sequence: CASRDSHRDRGSAFF.

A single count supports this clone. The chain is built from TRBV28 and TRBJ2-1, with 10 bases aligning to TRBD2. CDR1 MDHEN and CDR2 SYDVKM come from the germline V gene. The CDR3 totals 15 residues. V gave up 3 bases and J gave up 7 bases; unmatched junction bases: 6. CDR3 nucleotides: TGTGCCAGCAGTTTTAATAGCGGGAGGAGGAATGAGCAGTTCTTC. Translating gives CASSFNSGRRNEQFF. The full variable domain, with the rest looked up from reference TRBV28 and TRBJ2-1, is DVKVTQSSRYLVKRTGEKVFLECVQDMDHENMFWYRQDPGLGLRLIYFSYDVKMKEKGDIPEGYSVSREKKERFSLILESASTNQTSMYLCASSFNSGRRNEQFFGPGTRLTVL.